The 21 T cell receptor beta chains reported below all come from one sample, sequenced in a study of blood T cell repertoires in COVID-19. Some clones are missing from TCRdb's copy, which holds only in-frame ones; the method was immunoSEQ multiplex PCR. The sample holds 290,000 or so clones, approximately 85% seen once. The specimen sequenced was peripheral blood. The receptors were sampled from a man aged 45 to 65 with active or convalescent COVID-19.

The CDR3 region is CAISLRVGGTGELFF. The CDR3 bases are TGTGCCATCAGCCTAAGGGTAGGAGGCACCGGGGAGCTGTTTTTT. The J gene is TRBJ2-2, the V gene TRBV10-3; TRBD2 might be the D (5 bases). Germline CDR1 and CDR2: ENHRY and SYGVKD. The CDR3 consists of 15 residues. Trimming shortened V by 6 bases and J by 4 bases, and 15 bases separated the two germline ends.

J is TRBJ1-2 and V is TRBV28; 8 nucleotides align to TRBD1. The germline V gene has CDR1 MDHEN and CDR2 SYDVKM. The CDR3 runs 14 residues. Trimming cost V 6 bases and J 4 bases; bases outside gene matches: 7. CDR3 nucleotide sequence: TGTGCCAGCAGCGCGGCGGACAGGGCCTATGGCTACACCTTC. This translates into CASSAADRAYGYTF.

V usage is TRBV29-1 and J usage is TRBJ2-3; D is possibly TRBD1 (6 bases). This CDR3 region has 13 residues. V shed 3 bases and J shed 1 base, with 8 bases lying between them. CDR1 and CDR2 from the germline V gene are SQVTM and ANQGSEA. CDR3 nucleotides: TGCAGCGTTGACAGGACAGGCACAGATACGCAGTATTTT. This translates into CSVDRTGTDTQYF.

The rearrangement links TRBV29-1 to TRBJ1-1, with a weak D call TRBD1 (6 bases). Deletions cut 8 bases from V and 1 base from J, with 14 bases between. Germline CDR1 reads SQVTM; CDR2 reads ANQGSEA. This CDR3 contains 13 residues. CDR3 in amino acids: CSITRTANTEAFF. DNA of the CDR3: TGCAGCATTACTCGGACAGCGAACACTGAAGCTTTCTTT.

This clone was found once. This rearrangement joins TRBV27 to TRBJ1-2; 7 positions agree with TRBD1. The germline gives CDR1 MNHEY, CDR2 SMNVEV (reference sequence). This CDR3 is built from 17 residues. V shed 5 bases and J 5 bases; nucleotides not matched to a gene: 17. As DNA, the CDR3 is TGTGCCAGCAGTGCCGCCCAGGGTTACAGGGGAGGTTATGGCTACACCTTC. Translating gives CASSAAQGYRGGYGYTF.

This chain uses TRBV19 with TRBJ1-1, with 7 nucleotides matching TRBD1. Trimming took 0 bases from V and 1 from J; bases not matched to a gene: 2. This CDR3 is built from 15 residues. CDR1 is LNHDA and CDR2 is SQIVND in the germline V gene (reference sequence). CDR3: CASSIEGQTNTEAFF. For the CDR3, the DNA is TGTGCCAGTAGTATAGAGGGACAGACGAACACTGAAGCTTTCTTT.

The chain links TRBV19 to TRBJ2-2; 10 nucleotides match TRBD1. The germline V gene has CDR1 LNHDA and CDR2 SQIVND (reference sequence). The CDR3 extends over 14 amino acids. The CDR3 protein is CVTRDRGNTGELFF. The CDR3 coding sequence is TGTGTCACCAGGGACAGGGGGAACACCGGGGAGCTGTTTTTT.

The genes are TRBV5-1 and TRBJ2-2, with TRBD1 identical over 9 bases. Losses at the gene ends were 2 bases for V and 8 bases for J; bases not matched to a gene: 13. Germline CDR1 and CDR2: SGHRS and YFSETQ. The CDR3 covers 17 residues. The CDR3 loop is CASSFLQGADVEGELFF. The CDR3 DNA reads TGCGCCAGCAGCTTTTTACAGGGGGCCGACGTTGAAGGGGAGCTGTTTTTT.

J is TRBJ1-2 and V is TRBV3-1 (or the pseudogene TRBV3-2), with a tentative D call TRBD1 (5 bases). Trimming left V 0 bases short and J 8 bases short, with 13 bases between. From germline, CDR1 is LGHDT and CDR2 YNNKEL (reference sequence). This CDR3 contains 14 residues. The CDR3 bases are TGTGCCAGCAGCCAAGATGGGGGGATGGGCGGCTACACCTTC. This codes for CASSQDGGMGGYTF.

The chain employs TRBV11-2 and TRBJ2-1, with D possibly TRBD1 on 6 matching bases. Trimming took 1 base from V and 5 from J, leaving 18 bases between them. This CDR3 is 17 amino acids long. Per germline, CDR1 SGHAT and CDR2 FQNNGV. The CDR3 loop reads CASSLVQGLLVNNEQFF. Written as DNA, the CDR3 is TGTGCCAGCAGCTTAGTACAGGGCCTACTGGTAAACAATGAGCAGTTCTTC.

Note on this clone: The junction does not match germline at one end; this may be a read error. CDR3 in DNA: TGTGCTAGCAGCTTGAGACAGGGAGATACGCAGTATTTT. This gives the protein CASSLRQGDTQYF. J is TRBJ2-3 and V is TRBV7-7; 7 nucleotides agree with TRBD1. Germline CDR1 and CDR2: SSHAT and FNYEAQ (reference sequence). This CDR3 region has 13 residues.

CDR3 DNA sequence: TGTGCCAGCAGTGAACAGGGGGAGGCCGAGCAGTACTTC. Amino acid sequence: CASSEQGEAEQYF. The rearrangement uses TRBV2 and TRBJ2-7; tentative D call: TRBD1 (7 bases). The ends were cut back, 2 bases at V and 6 bases at J, with 11 bases in the middle. Germline CDR1 SNHLY, CDR2 FYNNEI. The length of the CDR3 is 13 residues.

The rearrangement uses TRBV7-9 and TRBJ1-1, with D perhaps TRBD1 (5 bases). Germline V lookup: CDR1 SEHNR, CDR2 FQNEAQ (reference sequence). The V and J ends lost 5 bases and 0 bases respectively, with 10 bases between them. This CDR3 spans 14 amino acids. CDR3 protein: CASSPWGMNTEAFF. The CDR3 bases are TGTGCCAGCAGCCCGTGGGGCATGAACACTGAAGCTTTCTTT.

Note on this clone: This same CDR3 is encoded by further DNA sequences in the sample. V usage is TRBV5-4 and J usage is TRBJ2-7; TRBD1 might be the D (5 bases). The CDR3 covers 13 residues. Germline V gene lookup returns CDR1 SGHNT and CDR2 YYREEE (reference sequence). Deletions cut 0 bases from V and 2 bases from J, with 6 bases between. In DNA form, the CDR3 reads TGTGCCAGCAGCTTGGGGGGCCCCTACGAGCAGTACTTC. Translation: CASSLGGPYEQYF.

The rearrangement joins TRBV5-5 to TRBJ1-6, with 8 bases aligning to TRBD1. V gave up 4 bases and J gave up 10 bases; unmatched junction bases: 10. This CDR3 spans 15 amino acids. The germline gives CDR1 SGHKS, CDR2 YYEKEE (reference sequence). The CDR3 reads CASSRTGTGGSPLHF. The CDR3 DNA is TGTGCCAGCAGCCGAACCGGGACAGGAGGCTCACCCCTCCACTTT. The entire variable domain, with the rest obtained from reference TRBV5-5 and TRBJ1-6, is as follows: DAGVTQSPTHLIKTRGQQVTLRCSPISGHKSVSWYQQVLGQGPQFIFQYYEKEERGRGNFPDRFSARQFPNYSSELNVNALLLGDSALYLCASSRTGTGGSPLHFGNGTRLTVT.

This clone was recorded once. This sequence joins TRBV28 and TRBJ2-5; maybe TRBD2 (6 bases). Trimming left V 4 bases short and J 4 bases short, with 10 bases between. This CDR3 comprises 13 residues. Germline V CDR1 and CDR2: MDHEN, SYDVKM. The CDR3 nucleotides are TGTGCCAGCAGTTCGGGAGAATTAGAGACCCAGTACTTC. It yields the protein CASSSGELETQYF.

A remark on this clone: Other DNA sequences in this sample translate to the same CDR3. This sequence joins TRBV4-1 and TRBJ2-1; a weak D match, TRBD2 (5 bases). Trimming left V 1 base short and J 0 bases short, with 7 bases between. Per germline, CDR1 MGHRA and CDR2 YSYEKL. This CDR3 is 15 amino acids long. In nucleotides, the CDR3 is TGCGCCAGCAGCCAAGTAGCGAGCTCCTACAATGAGCAGTTCTTC. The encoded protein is CASSQVASSYNEQFF.

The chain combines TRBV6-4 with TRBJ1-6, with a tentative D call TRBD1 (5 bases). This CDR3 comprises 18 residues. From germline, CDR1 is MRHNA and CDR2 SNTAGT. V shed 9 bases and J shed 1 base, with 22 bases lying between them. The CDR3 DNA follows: TGTGCCAGACATCGAAACCAGGGTTATTGGTCCTATAATTCACCCCTCCACTTT. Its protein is CARHRNQGYWSYNSPLHF.

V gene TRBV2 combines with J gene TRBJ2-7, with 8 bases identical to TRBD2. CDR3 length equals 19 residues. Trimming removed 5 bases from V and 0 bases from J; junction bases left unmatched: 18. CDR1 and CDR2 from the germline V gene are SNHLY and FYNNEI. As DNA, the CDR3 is TGTGCCAGCAGTTCACCACCAGGTGCTAGCGGGTCTAGCTCCTACGAGCAGTACTTC. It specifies CASSSPPGASGSSSYEQYF.

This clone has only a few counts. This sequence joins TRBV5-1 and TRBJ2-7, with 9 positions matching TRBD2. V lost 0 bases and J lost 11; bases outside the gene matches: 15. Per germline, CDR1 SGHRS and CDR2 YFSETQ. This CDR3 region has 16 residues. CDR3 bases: TGCGCCAGCAGCTTGGCTGGTAGCGGGAGAGAAGGGGCGGAGTACTTC. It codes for CASSLAGSGREGAEYF.

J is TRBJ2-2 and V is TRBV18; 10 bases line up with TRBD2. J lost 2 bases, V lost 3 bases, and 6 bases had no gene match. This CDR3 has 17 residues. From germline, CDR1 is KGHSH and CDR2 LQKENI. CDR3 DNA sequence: TGTGCCAGCTCACCGCCGACTAGCGGGCTTAACACCGGGGAGCTGTTTTTT. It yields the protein CASSPPTSGLNTGELFF.